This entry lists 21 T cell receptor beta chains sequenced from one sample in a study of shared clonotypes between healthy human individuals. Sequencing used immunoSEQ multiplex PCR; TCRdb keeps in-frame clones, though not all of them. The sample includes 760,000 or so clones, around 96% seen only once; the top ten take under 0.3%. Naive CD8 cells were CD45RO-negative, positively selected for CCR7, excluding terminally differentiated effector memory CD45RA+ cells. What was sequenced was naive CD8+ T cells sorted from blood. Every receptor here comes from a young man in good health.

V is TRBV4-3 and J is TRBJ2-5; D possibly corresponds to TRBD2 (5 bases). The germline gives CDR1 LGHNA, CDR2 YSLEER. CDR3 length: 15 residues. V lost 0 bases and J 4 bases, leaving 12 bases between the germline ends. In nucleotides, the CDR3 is TGCGCCAGCAGCCAAGATAGAAGCGAGGGAGAGACCCAGTACTTC. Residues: CASSQDRSEGETQYF.

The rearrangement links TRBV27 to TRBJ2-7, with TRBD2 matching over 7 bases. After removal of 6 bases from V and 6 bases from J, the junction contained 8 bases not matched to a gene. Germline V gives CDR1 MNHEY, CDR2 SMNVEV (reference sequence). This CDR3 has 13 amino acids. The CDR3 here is CASSRGLVSEQYF. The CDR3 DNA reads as TGTGCCAGCAGCCGCGGACTAGTCAGCGAGCAGTACTTC.

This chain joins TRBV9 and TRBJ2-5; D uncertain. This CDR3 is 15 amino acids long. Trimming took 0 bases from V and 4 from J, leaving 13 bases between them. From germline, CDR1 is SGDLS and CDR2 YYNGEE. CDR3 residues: CASSVGAAVGETQYF. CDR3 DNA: TGTGCCAGCAGCGTAGGTGCAGCCGTGGGAGAGACCCAGTACTTC.

CDR3 residues: CASSFHGLVGERQETQYF. The CDR3 nucleotides read TGCGCCAGCAGCTTCCACGGGCTTGTGGGGGAACGTCAGGAGACCCAGTACTTC. J is TRBJ2-5 and V is TRBV5-1; D may match TRBD1 or TRBD2 (5 bases each). This CDR3 is built from 18 residues. Germline CDR1 SGHRS, CDR2 YFSETQ. Deletions cut 2 bases from V and 5 bases from J, with 25 bases between.

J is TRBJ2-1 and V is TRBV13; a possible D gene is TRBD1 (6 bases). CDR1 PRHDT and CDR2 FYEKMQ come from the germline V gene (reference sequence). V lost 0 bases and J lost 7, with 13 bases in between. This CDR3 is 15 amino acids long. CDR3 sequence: CASSLGLSGTNEQFF. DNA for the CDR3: TGTGCCAGCAGCTTAGGCCTATCAGGGACAAATGAGCAGTTCTTC.

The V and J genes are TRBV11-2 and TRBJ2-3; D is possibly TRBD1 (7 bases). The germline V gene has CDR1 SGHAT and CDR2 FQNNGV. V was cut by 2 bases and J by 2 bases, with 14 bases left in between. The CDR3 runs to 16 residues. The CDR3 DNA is TGTGCCAGCAGCTTATTCGCAGGGGGGTACACAGATACGCAGTATTTT. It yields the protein CASSLFAGGYTDTQYF. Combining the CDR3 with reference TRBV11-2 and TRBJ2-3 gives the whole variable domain EAGVAQSPRYKIIEKRQSVAFWCNPISGHATLYWYQQILGQGPKLLIQFQNNGVVDDSQLPKDRFSAERLKGVDSTLKIQPAKLEDSAVYLCASSLFAGGYTDTQYFGPGTRLTVL.

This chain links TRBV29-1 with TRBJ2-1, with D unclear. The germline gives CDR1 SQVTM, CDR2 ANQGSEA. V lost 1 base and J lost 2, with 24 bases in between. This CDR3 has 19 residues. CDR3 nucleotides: TGCAGCGTTGAAGCCAGTTTAGGACGGTCCCCTGGGACCTACAATGAGCAGTTCTTC. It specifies CSVEASLGRSPGTYNEQFF.

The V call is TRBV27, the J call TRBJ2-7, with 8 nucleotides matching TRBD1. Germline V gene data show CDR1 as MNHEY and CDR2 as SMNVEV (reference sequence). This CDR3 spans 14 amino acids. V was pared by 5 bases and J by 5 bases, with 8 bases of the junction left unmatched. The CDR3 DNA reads TGTGCCAGCAGTGGACAGGGTGGGGGCGACGAGCAGTACTTC. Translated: CASSGQGGGDEQYF.

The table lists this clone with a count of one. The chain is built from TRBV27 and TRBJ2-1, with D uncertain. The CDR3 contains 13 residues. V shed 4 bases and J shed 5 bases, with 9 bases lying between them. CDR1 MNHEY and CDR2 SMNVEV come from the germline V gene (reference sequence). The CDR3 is CASSYDIDNEQFF. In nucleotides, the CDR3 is TGTGCCAGCAGTTACGACATCGACAATGAGCAGTTCTTC.

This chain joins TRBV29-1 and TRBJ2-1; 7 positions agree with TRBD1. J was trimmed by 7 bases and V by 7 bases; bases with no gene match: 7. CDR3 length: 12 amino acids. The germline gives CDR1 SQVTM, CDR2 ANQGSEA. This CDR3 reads CSAPDRINEQFF. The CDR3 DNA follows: TGCAGCGCACCGGACAGGATTAATGAGCAGTTCTTC.

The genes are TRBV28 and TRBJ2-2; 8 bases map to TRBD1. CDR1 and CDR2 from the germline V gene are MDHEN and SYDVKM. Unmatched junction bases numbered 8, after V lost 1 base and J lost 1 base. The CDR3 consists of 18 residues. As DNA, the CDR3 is TGTGCCAGCAGTTTATTAGCATCCAGGGGGCTGAACACCGGGGAGCTGTTTTTT. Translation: CASSLLASRGLNTGELFF. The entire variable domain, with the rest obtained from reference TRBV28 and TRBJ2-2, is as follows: DVKVTQSSRYLVKRTGEKVFLECVQDMDHENMFWYRQDPGLGLRLIYFSYDVKMKEKGDIPEGYSVSREKKERFSLILESASTNQTSMYLCASSLLASRGLNTGELFFGEGSRLTVL.

CDR3 DNA: TGTGCCACCAGCAGAGATGTTATAGCGGTAGCCAAAAACATTCAGTACTTC. Translation gives CATSRDVIAVAKNIQYF. The chain recombines TRBV15 with TRBJ2-4; tentatively, D is TRBD2 (6 bases). CDR3 size: 17 residues. Germline CDR1 reads LNHNV; CDR2 reads YYDKDF (reference sequence). V was clipped by 0 bases and J by 0 bases, with 12 bases between them.

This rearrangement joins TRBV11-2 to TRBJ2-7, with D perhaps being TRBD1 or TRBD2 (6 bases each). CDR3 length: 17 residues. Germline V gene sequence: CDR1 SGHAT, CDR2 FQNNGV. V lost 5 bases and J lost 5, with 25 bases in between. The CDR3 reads CASSLDAGGRLLDEQYF. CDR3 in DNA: TGTGCCAGCAGCCTCGATGCCGGGGGCCGACTTTTGGACGAGCAGTACTTC.

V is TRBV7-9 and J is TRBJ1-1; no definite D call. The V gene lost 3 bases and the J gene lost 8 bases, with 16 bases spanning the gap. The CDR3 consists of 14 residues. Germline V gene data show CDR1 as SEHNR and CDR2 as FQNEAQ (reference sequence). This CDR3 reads CASSFINRDTEAFF. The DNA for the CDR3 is TGTGCCAGCAGCTTCATTAATCGGGATACCGAAGCTTTCTTT.

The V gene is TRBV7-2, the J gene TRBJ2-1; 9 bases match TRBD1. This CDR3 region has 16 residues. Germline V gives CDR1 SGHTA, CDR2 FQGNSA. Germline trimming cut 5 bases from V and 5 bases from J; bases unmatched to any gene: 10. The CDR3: CASSLGPGTGNNEQFF. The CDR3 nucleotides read TGTGCCAGCAGCCTTGGACCCGGGACAGGGAACAATGAGCAGTTCTTC. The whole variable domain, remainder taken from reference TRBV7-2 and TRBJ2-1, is GAGVSQSPSNKVTEKGKDVELRCDPISGHTALYWYRQSLGQGLEFLIYFQGNSAPDKSGLPSDRFSAERTGGSVSTLTIQRTQQEDSAVYLCASSLGPGTGNNEQFFGPGTRLTVL.

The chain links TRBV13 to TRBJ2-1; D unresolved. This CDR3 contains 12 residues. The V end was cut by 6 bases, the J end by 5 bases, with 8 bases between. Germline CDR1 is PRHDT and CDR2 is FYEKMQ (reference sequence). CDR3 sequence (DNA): TGTGCCAGCAGTTTCCCGAACAATGAGCAGTTCTTC. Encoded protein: CASSFPNNEQFF.

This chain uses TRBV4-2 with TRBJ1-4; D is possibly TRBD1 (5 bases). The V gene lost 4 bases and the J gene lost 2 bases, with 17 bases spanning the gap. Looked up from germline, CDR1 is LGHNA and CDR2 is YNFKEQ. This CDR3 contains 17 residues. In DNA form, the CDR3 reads TGTGCCAGCAGCCTTGGCTTAGTGGAGGGGACTAATGAAAAACTGTTTTTT. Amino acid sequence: CASSLGLVEGTNEKLFF.

The DNA for the CDR3 is TGTGCCAGCAGCTGGTCGGGACACTCCTACGAGCAGTACTTC. Its protein product is CASSWSGHSYEQYF. The rearrangement links TRBV13 to TRBJ2-7, with a possible D match to TRBD1 (6 bases). The V end lost 4 bases, the J end lost 0 bases, and 10 bases lay between the germline ends. The CDR3 has 14 residues. The V gene's germline CDR1 is PRHDT and CDR2 FYEKMQ (reference sequence). Filled out from reference TRBV13 and TRBJ2-7, the complete variable domain reads AAGVIQSPRHLIKEKRETATLKCYPIPRHDTVYWYQQGPGQDPQFLISFYEKMQSDKGSIPDRFSAQQFSDYHSELNMSSLELGDSALYFCASSWSGHSYEQYFGPGTRLTVT.

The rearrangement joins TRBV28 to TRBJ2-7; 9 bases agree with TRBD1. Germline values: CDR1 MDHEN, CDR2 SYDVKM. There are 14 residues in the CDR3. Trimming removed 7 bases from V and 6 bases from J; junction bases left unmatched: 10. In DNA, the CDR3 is TGTGCCAGCACCTCCCGACAGGGGGTTCGCGAGCAGTACTTC. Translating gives CASTSRQGVREQYF.

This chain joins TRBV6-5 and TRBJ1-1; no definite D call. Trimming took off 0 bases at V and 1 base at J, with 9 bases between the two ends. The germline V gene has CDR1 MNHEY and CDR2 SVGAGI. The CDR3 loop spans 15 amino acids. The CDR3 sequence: CASSYSLLQNTEAFF. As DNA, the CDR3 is TGTGCCAGCAGTTACTCTTTATTGCAGAACACTGAAGCTTTCTTT.

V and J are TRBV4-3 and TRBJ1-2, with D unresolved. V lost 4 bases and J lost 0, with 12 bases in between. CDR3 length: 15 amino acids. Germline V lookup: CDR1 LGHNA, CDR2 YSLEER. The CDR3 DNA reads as TGCGCCAGCAGCCGGACCGTCGGATCTAACTATGGCTACACCTTC. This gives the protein CASSRTVGSNYGYTF.